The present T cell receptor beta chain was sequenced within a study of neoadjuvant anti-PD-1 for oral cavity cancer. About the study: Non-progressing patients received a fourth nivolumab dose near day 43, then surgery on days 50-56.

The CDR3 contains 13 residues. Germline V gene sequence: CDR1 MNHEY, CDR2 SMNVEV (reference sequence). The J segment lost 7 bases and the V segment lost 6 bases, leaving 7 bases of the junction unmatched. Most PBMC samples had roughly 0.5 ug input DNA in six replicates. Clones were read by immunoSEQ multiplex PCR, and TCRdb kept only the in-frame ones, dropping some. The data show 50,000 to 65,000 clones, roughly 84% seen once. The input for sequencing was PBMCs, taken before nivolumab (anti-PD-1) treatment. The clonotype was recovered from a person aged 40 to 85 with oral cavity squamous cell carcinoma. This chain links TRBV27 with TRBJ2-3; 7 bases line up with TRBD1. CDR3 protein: CASSPLQGNTQYF. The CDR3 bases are TGTGCCAGCAGCCCCCTACAGGGGAATACGCAGTATTTT.